A selection of T cell receptor beta chains follows, all from one sample in a study of beta chain features in type 1 diabetes. Sequencing used immunoSEQ multiplex PCR; TCRdb keeps in-frame clones, though not all of them. This sample has 150,000 to 200,000 clones, with roughly 60% found just once. The specimen sequenced was naive CD4+ T cells from blood. These receptors were taken from a man aged 30 to 39 with type 1 diabetes. Both conserved end residues are part of each CDR3. D genes are given only for firm matches. Some rows have no size entry. The others give once, few or many, or a class for an expanded clone.

abundance: once; v_gene: TRBV27; j_gene: TRBJ2-1; d_gene: TRBD1; CDR3aa: CASSFGDRNLLRFYNEQFF; CDR3nt: TGTGCCAGCAGTTTTGGGGACAGGAACCTACTACGGTTCTACAATGAGCAGTTCTTC
abundance: .; v_gene: TRBV9; j_gene: TRBJ2-5; d_gene: TRBD2; CDR3aa: CASSVLAGVQQETQYF; CDR3nt: TGTGCCAGCAGCGTACTAGCGGGGGTACAACAAGAGACCCAGTACTTC
abundance: .; v_gene: TRBV20-1; j_gene: TRBJ2-5; d_gene: .; CDR3aa: CSALGETQYF; CDR3nt: TGCAGTGCCCTTGGGGAGACCCAGTACTTC
abundance: .; v_gene: TRBV13; j_gene: TRBJ2-7; d_gene: .; CDR3aa: CASSLGRGSYEQYF; CDR3nt: TGTGCCAGCAGCTTAGGTCGCGGTTCCTACGAGCAGTACTTC
abundance: .; v_gene: TRBV9; j_gene: TRBJ2-5; d_gene: .; CDR3aa: CASSLRGARETQYF; CDR3nt: TGTGCCAGCAGCCTCCGAGGGGCGAGGGAGACCCAGTACTTC
abundance: .; v_gene: TRBV7-2; j_gene: TRBJ2-1; d_gene: TRBD2; CDR3aa: CASSPSLAGGSYNEQFF; CDR3nt: TGTGCCAGCAGCCCATCACTAGCGGGGGGCTCATACAATGAGCAGTTCTTC
abundance: .; v_gene: TRBV10-3; j_gene: TRBJ1-1; d_gene: .; CDR3aa: CAISSLGTEAFF; CDR3nt: TGTGCCATCAGTTCGTTGGGAACTGAAGCTTTCTTT
abundance: few; v_gene: TRBV4-3; j_gene: TRBJ2-1; d_gene: .; CDR3aa: CASSQEYRPYNEQFF; CDR3nt: TGCGCCAGCAGCCAAGAGTACAGGCCCTACAATGAGCAGTTCTTC
abundance: .; v_gene: TRBV9; j_gene: TRBJ1-3; d_gene: TRBD1; CDR3aa: CASSALPGQGEAGNTIYF; CDR3nt: TGTGCCAGCAGCGCGCTACCTGGACAGGGAGAGGCTGGAAACACCATATATTTT
abundance: few; v_gene: TRBV5-1; j_gene: TRBJ2-6; d_gene: .; CDR3aa: CASSSHDSLASGANVLTF; CDR3nt: TGCGCCAGCAGCTCCCATGACAGCCTCGCCTCTGGGGCCAACGTCCTGACTTTC
abundance: few; v_gene: TRBV29-1; j_gene: TRBJ2-1; d_gene: .; CDR3aa: CSGWGNEQFF; CDR3nt: TGCAGCGGCTGGGGGAATGAGCAGTTCTTC
abundance: few; v_gene: TRBV29-1; j_gene: TRBJ2-2; d_gene: TRBD1; CDR3aa: CSGYRGNTGELFF; CDR3nt: TGCAGCGGCTACAGGGGAAACACCGGGGAGCTGTTTTTT
abundance: .; v_gene: TRBV5-4; j_gene: TRBJ2-1; d_gene: .; CDR3aa: CASSSEKSYNEQFF; CDR3nt: TGTGCCAGCAGCTCTGAGAAGTCCTACAATGAGCAGTTCTTC
abundance: .; v_gene: TRBV4-3; j_gene: TRBJ2-5; d_gene: .; CDR3aa: CASSQDLSRQTQYF; CDR3nt: TGCGCCAGCAGCCAAGATCTCAGCCGACAGACCCAGTACTTC
abundance: once; v_gene: TRBV9; j_gene: TRBJ1-2; d_gene: .; CDR3aa: CASSVGVGVRLNYGYTF; CDR3nt: TGTGCCAGCAGCGTAGGAGTCGGGGTCAGACTTAACTATGGCTACACCTTC
abundance: few; v_gene: TRBV7-2; j_gene: TRBJ2-3; d_gene: .; CDR3aa: CASSSKARFGDTQYF; CDR3nt: TGTGCCAGCAGCTCGAAAGCACGCTTCGGGGATACGCAGTATTTT
abundance: .; v_gene: TRBV10-1; j_gene: TRBJ2-1; d_gene: .; CDR3aa: CASSVAGMNNEQFF; CDR3nt: TGCGCCAGCAGTGTTGCAGGGATGAACAATGAGCAGTTCTTC
abundance: .; v_gene: TRBV2; j_gene: TRBJ1-2; d_gene: .; CDR3aa: CASRKGINYGYTF; CDR3nt: TGTGCCAGCAGGAAGGGGATCAACTATGGCTACACCTTC
abundance: .; v_gene: TRBV25-1; j_gene: TRBJ1-2; d_gene: .; CDR3aa: CASSSPQGRDGYTF; CDR3nt: TGTGCCAGCAGTTCGCCGCAGGGAAGGGACGGCTACACCTTC
abundance: .; v_gene: TRBV7-9; j_gene: TRBJ2-5; d_gene: .; CDR3aa: CASSFSSYETQYF; CDR3nt: TGTGCCAGCAGCTTCTCTTCGTACGAGACCCAGTACTTC
abundance: .; v_gene: TRBV7-9; j_gene: TRBJ2-1; d_gene: .; CDR3aa: CASSPGQFEQFF; CDR3nt: TGTGCCAGCAGCCCCGGGCAGTTTGAGCAGTTCTTC
abundance: .; v_gene: TRBV5-6; j_gene: TRBJ2-7; d_gene: .; CDR3aa: CASSRVRVAQYF; CDR3nt: TGTGCCAGCAGCCGAGTGAGGGTTGCGCAGTACTTC
abundance: once; v_gene: TRBV25-1; j_gene: TRBJ2-1; d_gene: .; CDR3aa: CASGTPNNNEQFF; CDR3nt: TGTGCCAGCGGGACTCCCAATAACAATGAGCAGTTCTTC
abundance: .; v_gene: TRBV5-1; j_gene: TRBJ2-7; d_gene: .; CDR3aa: CASSWGYGTYEQYF; CDR3nt: TGCGCCAGCAGCTGGGGGTATGGAACCTACGAGCAGTACTTC
abundance: few; v_gene: TRBV5-1; j_gene: TRBJ2-3; d_gene: .; CDR3aa: CASSLGREGDTQYF; CDR3nt: TGCGCCAGCAGCTTAGGCAGGGAAGGAGATACGCAGTATTTT
abundance: few; v_gene: TRBV29-1; j_gene: TRBJ1-2; d_gene: .; CDR3aa: CSVANYGYTF; CDR3nt: TGCAGCGTGGCTAACTATGGCTACACCTTC
abundance: .; v_gene: TRBV7-2; j_gene: TRBJ2-5; d_gene: .; CDR3aa: CASSTRTAETQYF; CDR3nt: TGTGCCAGCAGCACGCGGACAGCAGAGACCCAGTACTTC